The clone carrying this T cell receptor beta chain came up a few times. The antigen is unknown. A single record per CDR3 protein comes from TCRdb applying MiXCR to the RT-PCR reads. The table lists about 520,000 distinct CDR3 sequences, 7.2% of them singletons, with around 13% in the top ten. The CDR3 covers 14 residues. V trimming: 3 bases; J trimming: 5 bases; junction bases outside the gene matches: 6. Germline V gene lookup returns CDR1 LGHDT and CDR2 YNNKEL (reference sequence). These data come from a study of response to subunit inactivated influenza vaccine. Findings and limits, study-wide: There was a suggestion from the authors that each seasonal influenza vaccination recruits few new T cells.

The sample was PBMCs from blood, taken about 23 months after vaccination. This TCR came from a man aged 45-69 years who received an inactivated influenza vaccine. The rearrangement uses TRBV3-1 and TRBJ2-7; 8 bases fit TRBD1. The CDR3 DNA reads as TGTGCCAGCAGCCAGTCATTACAGGGGGACGAGCAGTACTTC. Translated, it gives CASSQSLQGDEQYF.